These T cell receptor beta chains were read from a single sample in a study of T-cell memory formation after mild COVID-19. TCRdb re-called the 5' RACE reads with MiXCR, one entry per CDR3 protein. The table records roughly 480,000 distinct CDR3 sequences, 20% to 30% of them present only once. The sequenced sample was PBMCs or a T cell subset sorted from them (not recorded which). Receptor source: an adult woman who had mild COVID-19 (a few samples of this study predate the infection). Cell type and time point are not known. The CDR3 runs from the conserved cysteine through the conserved F or W. A D gene is named only where the DNA matches it firmly. Only part of the rows carry a size: once, few, many, or a class if the clone is expanded.

>NA|TRBD2|TRBV20-1|TRBJ2-3
CSARSGVAGGPHSTDTQYF
TGCAGTGCTAGATCCGGGGTGGCGGGGGGACCCCATAGCACAGATACGCAGTATTTT
>NA|NA|TRBV5-1|TRBJ1-3
CASSSGGNSGNTIYF
TGCGCCAGCAGCTCGGGGGGGAACTCTGGAAACACCATATATTTT
>NA|NA|TRBV15|TRBJ2-3
CATSRDRKRGTDTQYF
TGTGCCACCAGCAGAGATCGGAAAAGGGGCACAGATACGCAGTATTTT
>few|NA|TRBV29-1|TRBJ2-7
CSAPDGFGEQYF
TGCAGCGCCCCTGACGGCTTTGGTGAGCAGTACTTC
>few|TRBD2|TRBV6-5|TRBJ2-1
CASSYPSGGSYNEQFF
TGTGCCAGCAGTTACCCCTCCGGGGGGTCCTACAATGAGCAGTTCTTC
>many|TRBD1|TRBV4-1|TRBJ2-7
CASSPGVAGGYEQYF
TGCGCCAGCAGCCCTGGGGTAGCAGGGGGCTACGAGCAGTACTTC
>NA|TRBD1|TRBV2|TRBJ2-7
CASSTDRTEQYF
TGTGCCAGCAGTACGGACAGGACCGAGCAGTACTTC
>few|NA|TRBV18|TRBJ2-7
CASSPPASLGEQYF
TGTGCCAGCTCACCACCTGCGAGTCTAGGCGAGCAGTACTTC
>NA|NA|TRBV20-1|TRBJ1-1
CSAQTPANTEAFF
TGCAGTGCTCAGACACCCGCGAACACTGAAGCTTTCTTT
>NA|NA|TRBV28|TRBJ2-7
CASSLLSGEPYEQYF
TGTGCCAGCAGTCTACTCTCGGGGGAGCCTTACGAGCAGTACTTC